The next 9 T cell receptor beta chains were all read from a single sample in a study of T cells in Graves' hyperthyroidism and ophthalmopathy. Researchers took RNA transcripts and amplified the TCR beta CDR3 regions from them. The HTBI set primed first-round TCR CDR3 RT-PCR. In TCRdb, the multiplex PCR reads were re-called with MiXCR into one record per CDR3 protein. The repertoire consists of roughly 520,000 distinct CDR3 sequences, with 24% occurring once and the leading ten covering 10% to 12%. Sequenced: blood. Every receptor here comes from a woman aged 30 to 39 with Graves' ophthalmopathy.

This clonotype turned up a few times. A much larger clone differs from this one at a single base, so this may be a read error. The J gene is TRBJ1-3, the V gene TRBV6-1; D not resolved. This CDR3 has 11 residues. CDR1 and CDR2 from the germline V gene are MNHNS and SASEGT. DNA of the CDR3: TGTGCCAGCAGTCATGGAAACACCATACATTTT. Translation: CASSHGNTIHF.

This clonotype was observed at least ten times. The rearrangement links TRBV19 to TRBJ1-5, with 7 bases aligning to TRBD1. The J segment lost 1 base and the V segment lost 9 bases, leaving 9 bases of the junction unmatched. CDR3 length: 15 amino acids. Germline V gives CDR1 LNHDA, CDR2 SQIVND (reference sequence). CDR3 loop: CASRQGFGSNQPQHF. The CDR3 region has the DNA TGTGCCAGCCGACAGGGCTTCGGCAGCAATCAGCCCCAGCATTTT. Looking up the rest from reference TRBV19 and TRBJ1-5 gives the full variable domain: DGGITQSPKYLFRKEGQNVTLSCEQNLNHDAMYWYRQDPGQGLRLIYYSQIVNDFQKGDIAEGYSVSREKKESFPLTVTSAQKNPTAFYLCASRQGFGSNQPQHFGDGTRLSIL.

Only a few counts were recorded for this clonotype. This chain links TRBV30 with TRBJ1-1; TRBD1 aligns across 7 bases. The V segment lost 0 bases and the J segment 6 bases; nucleotides outside the gene matches: 10. Germline values: CDR1 GTSNPN, CDR2 SVGIG (reference sequence). There are 15 residues in the CDR3. The DNA for the CDR3 is TGTGCCTGGAGTGTCAGGGACAGCCGAACGGCTGAAGCTTTCTTT. Protein sequence: CAWSVRDSRTAEAFF. Supplemented by reference TRBV30 and TRBJ1-1, the full variable domain reads SQTIHQWPATLVQPVGSPLSLECTVEGTSNPNLYWYRQAAGRGLQLLFYSVGIGQISSEVPQNLSASRPQDRQFILSSKKLLLSDSGFYLCAWSVRDSRTAEAFFGQGTRLTVV.

The chain recombines TRBV20-1 with TRBJ1-2; D may be TRBD1 (6 bases). Germline V gene lookup returns CDR1 DFQATT and CDR2 SNEGSKA (reference sequence). V was cut by 1 base and J by 7 bases, with 22 bases left in between. This CDR3 is 16 amino acids long. The CDR3 loop is CSARAPTGLGYGGYTF. CDR3 nucleotide sequence: TGCAGTGCTAGAGCTCCGACAGGTTTAGGATACGGTGGCTACACCTTC.

This clonotype was detected only a few times. The CDR3 DNA follows: TGTGCCAGCAGGAGGAGGCACTATGGCTACACCTTC. Encoded protein: CASRRRHYGYTF. J is TRBJ1-2 and V is TRBV28; D gene uncertain. This CDR3 is built from 12 residues. Trimming left V 6 bases short and J 3 bases short, with 8 bases between. Germline V CDR1 and CDR2: MDHEN, SYDVKM.

This clonotype was detected many times. This chain uses TRBV7-9 with TRBJ1-1; no firm D call. The germline gives CDR1 SEHNR, CDR2 FQNEAQ (reference sequence). Between the trimmed V and J ends, which lost 7 bases and 2 bases, there was a span of 11 bases. This CDR3 spans 13 amino acids. The CDR3 region has the DNA TGTGCCAGCACCCAGACCGAAAACACTGAAGCTTTCTTT. Its translation: CASTQTENTEAFF.

This clonotype was observed many times. The chain carries TRBV28 and TRBJ1-2; weak D call: TRBD1 (6 bases). Deletions cut 4 bases from V and 8 bases from J, with 17 bases between. Germline CDR1 reads MDHEN; CDR2 reads SYDVKM. This CDR3 is 14 amino acids long. Here the CDR3 reads CASSSLPGARGYTF. As DNA, the CDR3 is TGTGCCAGCAGTTCCCTCCCAGGGGCGCGAGGCTACACCTTC.

Remarks on this clonotype: Being one base from a much bigger clone, this may be a read error. The rearrangement joins TRBV18 to TRBJ1-1; TRBD1 is a possible D gene (5 bases). The CDR3 is 14 residues long. Germline V gene sequence: CDR1 KGHSH, CDR2 LQKENI. The DNA for the CDR3 is TGTGCCATCTCACCGGGGGGGTTGAACACTGAAGCTTTCTTT. Protein: CAISPGGLNTEAFF.

This clonotype appeared many times. CDR3 protein: CASSGRAGVYEQYF. Here the CDR3 DNA reads TGTGCCAGCAGTGGGAGGGCAGGGGTATACGAGCAGTACTTC. The J gene is TRBJ2-7, the V gene TRBV2; TRBD1 or TRBD2 may be the D gene (6 bases each). Trimming pared 4 bases from V and 4 bases from J, leaving 14 bases between. The CDR3 consists of 14 residues. The V gene's germline CDR1 is SNHLY and CDR2 FYNNEI. The entire variable domain, with the rest obtained from reference TRBV2 and TRBJ2-7, is as follows: EPEVTQTPSHQVTQMGQEVILRCVPISNHLYFYWYRQILGQKVEFLVSFYNNEISEKSEIFDDQFSVERPDGSNFTLKIRSTKLEDSAMYFCASSGRAGVYEQYFGPGTRLTVT.